These 20 T cell receptor beta chains were sequenced from one sample in a study of radiotherapy plus CTLA-4 blockade in lung cancer. Repertoires were generated with immunoSEQ multiplex PCR, while TCRdb's copy carries only in-frame clones and drops some. The sample lists 34,000 or so clones, around 75% occurring once. Sequencing used peripheral blood, obtained from a patient treated with radiotherapy plus ipilimumab. These receptors originate from a human donor with non-small cell lung cancer that progressed on radiotherapy plus ipilimumab.

The chain combines TRBV7-3 with TRBJ2-2; TRBD1 aligns across 9 bases. The ends lost 4 bases at V and 4 bases at J; junction bases unmatched: 7. From germline, CDR1 is SGHTA and CDR2 FQGTGA. The CDR3 has 16 amino acids. The CDR3 sequence: CASSSSGTGLTGELFF. In DNA, the CDR3 is TGTGCCAGCAGCTCCTCCGGGACAGGGCTCACCGGGGAGCTGTTTTTT.

The V call is TRBV15, the J call TRBJ2-1; D might be TRBD1 (6 bases). V shed 5 bases and J shed 5 bases, with 13 bases lying between them. The CDR3 loop spans 14 amino acids. Germline V lookup: CDR1 LNHNV, CDR2 YYDKDF (reference sequence). For the CDR3, the DNA is TGTGCCACCAGCCCTAGGGACACCCACAATGAGCAGTTCTTC. Amino acids: CATSPRDTHNEQFF.

This clone came up a few times. Other DNA sequences from this sample encode an identical CDR3 as well. The rearrangement joins TRBV6-5 to TRBJ2-2; perhaps D is TRBD1 or TRBD2 (7 bases each). Germline CDR1 MNHEY, CDR2 SVGAGI. The V gene lost 0 bases and the J gene lost 7 bases, with 9 bases spanning the gap. The CDR3 consists of 14 residues. The CDR3 loop reads CASSYSRGGGELFF. As DNA, the CDR3 is TGTGCCAGCAGTTACTCCAGGGGGGGCGGGGAGCTGTTTTTT.

The V call is TRBV18, the J call TRBJ2-5; 7 bases line up with TRBD1. The J call may be mistaken, given a closer DNA end match to TRBJ2-7. The CDR3 length is 15 residues. Germline V gene sequence: CDR1 KGHSH, CDR2 LQKENI. CDR3 nucleotide sequence: TGTGCCAGCTCACCGTCCCCGGTCGGGACAGACGAGCAGTACTTC. Its translation: CASSPSPVGTDEQYF.

The chain combines TRBV9 with TRBJ2-1; TRBD2 matches at 8 bases. The germline gives CDR1 SGDLS, CDR2 YYNGEE. The junction had 7 bases not matched to a gene; V was cut back by 3 bases and J by 2 bases. The CDR3 has 16 amino acids. The CDR3 region is CASSATSGGTYNEQFF. CDR3 DNA: TGTGCCAGCAGCGCCACTAGCGGCGGAACCTACAATGAGCAGTTCTTC.

The table lists this clone with a count of one. The chain uses TRBV9 and TRBJ2-7; D ambiguous. The CDR3 is made up of 14 amino acids. The V and J ends lost 4 bases and 1 base respectively, with 12 bases between them. Per germline, CDR1 SGDLS and CDR2 YYNGEE. Here the CDR3 DNA reads TGTGCCAGCAGCCCGCGACGCGCGTCCTACGAGCAGTACTTC. Translating it yields CASSPRRASYEQYF. Drawing the rest from reference TRBV9 and TRBJ2-7, the complete variable domain is DSGVTQTPKHLITATGQRVTLRCSPRSGDLSVYWYQQSLDQGLQFLIQYYNGEERAKGNILERFSAQQFPDLHSELNLSSLELGDSALYFCASSPRRASYEQYFGPGTRLTVT.

This clone turned up a few times. This sequence joins TRBV2 and TRBJ2-7; maybe TRBD2 (6 bases). V dropped 3 bases and J dropped 0 bases, with 12 bases sitting between them. The germline V gene encodes CDR1 SNHLY and CDR2 FYNNEI. The CDR3 is 15 residues long. The CDR3 region has the DNA TGTGCCAGCAGTGAGGGGACTCCAAGCTCCTACGAGCAGTACTTC. It encodes CASSEGTPSSYEQYF. The full variable domain, rest sourced from reference TRBV2 and TRBJ2-7, is EPEVTQTPSHQVTQMGQEVILRCVPISNHLYFYWYRQILGQKVEFLVSFYNNEISEKSEIFDDQFSVERPDGSNFTLKIRSTKLEDSAMYFCASSEGTPSSYEQYFGPGTRLTVT.

This clone was observed once. V is TRBV5-1 and J is TRBJ1-1; D ambiguous. CDR3 length: 14 amino acids. The V gene's germline CDR1 is SGHRS and CDR2 YFSETQ. Trimming shortened V by 2 bases and J by 3 bases, and 11 bases separated the two germline ends. The CDR3 protein is CASSFTLSDTEAFF. CDR3 DNA sequence: TGCGCCAGCAGCTTTACCTTGTCGGACACTGAAGCTTTCTTT. Filled out from reference TRBV5-1 and TRBJ1-1, the complete variable domain reads KAGVTQTPRYLIKTRGQQVTLSCSPISGHRSVSWYQQTPGQGLQFLFEYFSETQRNKGNFPGRFSGRQFSNSRSEMNVSTLELGDSALYLCASSFTLSDTEAFFGQGTRLTVV.

The rearrangement uses TRBV30 and TRBJ1-6; no firm D call. This CDR3 spans 13 amino acids. In germline, CDR1 is GTSNPN, CDR2 SVGIG (reference sequence). V was trimmed by 4 bases and J by 5 bases, leaving 9 bases between them. CDR3: CAWTMDDNSPLHF. CDR3 DNA sequence: TGTGCCTGGACAATGGACGATAATTCACCCCTCCACTTT.

V and J are TRBV5-6 and TRBJ2-6; D not certain. The ends were cut back, 4 bases at V and 4 bases at J, with 9 bases in the middle. The CDR3 is 14 residues long. The germline gives CDR1 SGHDT, CDR2 YYEEEE. This CDR3 reads CASSPLLGANVLTF. The DNA for the CDR3 is TGTGCCAGCAGCCCTTTGCTAGGGGCCAACGTCCTGACTTTC.

The rearrangement links TRBV5-5 to TRBJ1-5; TRBD1 might be the D (5 bases). The V end was cut by 2 bases, the J end by 0 bases, with 9 bases between. Germline assignment: CDR1 SGHKS and CDR2 YYEKEE (reference sequence). This CDR3 contains 15 residues. The CDR3 reads CASSFQGHSNQPQHF. The CDR3 DNA sequence: TGTGCCAGCAGCTTTCAGGGCCATAGCAATCAGCCCCAGCATTTT.

The rearrangement uses TRBV5-1 and TRBJ2-1; maybe TRBD2 (5 bases). V lost 6 bases and J lost 4, with 11 bases in between. Per germline, CDR1 SGHRS and CDR2 YFSETQ. This CDR3 contains 13 residues. The CDR3 sequence: CASKEGGYNEQFF. CDR3 nucleotide sequence: TGCGCCAGCAAAGAGGGCGGTTACAATGAGCAGTTCTTC.

CDR3 DNA: TGTGCCAGCAGTGTGGGAGAATCCTATAATTCACCCCTCCACTTT. Translated, it gives CASSVGESYNSPLHF. The V gene is TRBV6-1, the J gene TRBJ1-6; no reliable D call. Trimming took off 4 bases at V and 1 base at J, with 8 bases between the two ends. This CDR3 is built from 15 residues. CDR1 is MNHNS and CDR2 is SASEGT in the germline V gene.

This chain links TRBV5-1 with TRBJ2-5, with D maybe TRBD2 (6 bases). The CDR3 has 12 amino acids. V was trimmed by 4 bases and J by 5 bases, leaving 9 bases between them. Per germline, CDR1 SGHRS and CDR2 YFSETQ. CDR3 nucleotides: TGCGCCAGCAGCACTAGCTTCGAGACCCAGTACTTC. Its translation is CASSTSFETQYF.

V is TRBV7-9 and J is TRBJ2-5; TRBD1 matches at 8 bases. The DNA end is a closer match to TRBJ2-7, so the J assignment may be wrong. In germline, CDR1 is SEHNR, CDR2 FQNEAQ (reference sequence). This CDR3 comprises 14 residues. CDR3 sequence reads: CATTETGVAYEQYF. In nucleotides, the CDR3 is TGTGCCACCACTGAGACAGGGGTGGCCTACGAGCAGTACTTC.

The J gene is TRBJ1-2, the V gene TRBV6-1; D is unresolved. The CDR3 extends over 11 amino acids. Germline lookup yields CDR1 MNHNS and CDR2 SASEGT. The V end was cut by 4 bases, the J end by 8 bases, with 8 bases between. The CDR3 region is CASSGKGGYTF. The CDR3 DNA sequence: TGTGCCAGCAGTGGAAAAGGGGGCTACACCTTC.

This clone was found a few times. This CDR3 is CASSTGGAVETQYF. The CDR3 DNA reads as TGTGCCAGCAGCACCGGGGGGGCCGTCGAGACCCAGTACTTC. The chain is built from TRBV7-2 and TRBJ2-5, with 8 nucleotides matching TRBD2. The CDR3 contains 14 residues. Per germline, CDR1 SGHTA and CDR2 FQGNSA. Trimming took 5 bases from V and 5 from J; bases not matched to a gene: 7.

This rearrangement joins TRBV27 to TRBJ1-1, with 7 nucleotides matching TRBD1. CDR1 is MNHEY and CDR2 is SMNVEV in the germline V gene (reference sequence). V shed 2 bases, J shed 4 bases, and the junction held 4 bases outside the gene matches. This CDR3 is built from 14 residues. This chain's CDR3 is CASSLTGASTEAFF. In DNA, the CDR3 is TGTGCCAGCAGTTTAACAGGGGCCAGCACTGAAGCTTTCTTT.

V is TRBV28 and J is TRBJ2-7; 11 bases agree with TRBD1. The CDR3 extends over 17 amino acids. The germline V gene has CDR1 MDHEN and CDR2 SYDVKM. V lost 3 bases to trimming and J lost 4 bases; unmatched junction nucleotides: 11. The CDR3 protein is CASSFTAPGTGGYEQYF. As DNA, the CDR3 is TGTGCCAGCAGTTTCACGGCTCCGGGGACAGGGGGGTACGAGCAGTACTTC.

The chain joins TRBV6-1 to TRBJ1-5, with 7 bases lining up with TRBD1. V lost 7 bases and J lost 7; bases outside the gene matches: 10. In germline, CDR1 is MNHNS, CDR2 SASEGT. This CDR3 comprises 14 residues. The DNA of the CDR3 is TGTGCCAGCATTCCGACAGGGTTGTTGCAGCCCCAGCATTTT. Its translation: CASIPTGLLQPQHF.